A single sample gave rise to the 18 T cell receptor beta chains below, sequenced in a study of neurological immune-mediated disorders. TCRdb processed the 5' RACE reads anew with MiXCR; each CDR3 protein has one entry. The sample has 40,000 to 55,000 distinct CDR3 sequences; about 9.3% are singletons. The sample was PBMCs. The receptors here all came from a woman aged 40 to 50 with HTLV-1-associated myelopathy (HAM/TSP).

This clonotype was counted a single time. This chain links TRBV20-1 with TRBJ2-3; 8 bases map to TRBD1. The CDR3 has 13 residues. Trimming at V came to 5 bases and at J to 4 bases, leaving 5 bases not matched to a gene. Germline-derived CDR1 and CDR2 are DFQATT and SNEGSKA (reference sequence). The CDR3 bases are TGCAGTGCTGTCCGGACAGGGTCAGATACGCAGTATTTT. This gives the protein CSAVRTGSDTQYF.

This clonotype appeared many times. The rearrangement uses TRBV4-3 and TRBJ1-2, with a weak D call TRBD1 (6 bases). From germline, CDR1 is LGHNA and CDR2 YSLEER. The CDR3 spans 15 residues. Deletions cut 3 bases from V and 8 bases from J, with 19 bases between. The CDR3 reads CASSQAGTQEGGYTF. Here the CDR3 DNA reads TGCGCCAGCAGCCAGGCCGGGACACAGGAGGGAGGCTACACCTTC.

This clonotype was picked up many times. The chain employs TRBV18 and TRBJ2-7; weak D call: TRBD1 (5 bases). The CDR3 extends over 13 amino acids. Germline CDR1 and CDR2: KGHSH and LQKENI. V was shortened by 2 bases and J by 5 bases, with 10 bases between the two germline ends. CDR3 nucleotide sequence: TGTGCCAGCTCACCAGGCAGGGCTCACGAGCAGTACTTC. It specifies CASSPGRAHEQYF. The full variable domain, its missing parts supplied by reference TRBV18 and TRBJ2-7, is NAGVMQNPRHLVRRRGQEARLRCSPMKGHSHVYWYRQLPEEGLKFMVYLQKENIIDESGMPKERFSAEFPKEGPSILRIQQVVRGDSAAYFCASSPGRAHEQYFGPGTRLTVT.

On this clonotype itself: This may arise from a read error, as a much more abundant clone is one base away. The rearrangement joins TRBV30 to TRBJ1-4; 9 bases map to TRBD1. The CDR3 covers 15 residues. The germline V gene has CDR1 GTSNPN and CDR2 SVGIG (reference sequence). The CDR3 reads CAWSPTGTGNEKMFF. In DNA form, the CDR3 reads TGTGCCTGGAGTCCCACCGGGACAGGGAATGAAAAAATGTTTTTT.

This clonotype was seen repeatedly, ten times or more. The chain links TRBV20-1 to TRBJ2-5, with D unresolved. Germline CDR1 and CDR2: DFQATT and SNEGSKA (reference sequence). The CDR3 totals 13 residues. V gave up 2 bases and J gave up 1 base, with 8 bases separating them. The CDR3 DNA is TGCAGTGCTAGAATGGCAGCCCAAGAGACCCAGTACTTC. Translated, it gives CSARMAAQETQYF.

This clonotype was recorded at least ten times. The chain joins TRBV15 to TRBJ2-3, with 8 bases that match TRBD2. CDR1 LNHNV and CDR2 YYDKDF come from the germline V gene (reference sequence). There are 15 residues in the CDR3. J gave up 5 bases and V 0 bases, and 4 bases lay outside the gene matches. The DNA of the CDR3 is TGTGCCACCAGCAGAGAAGGACTAGCTCTAGATACGCAGTATTTT. This sequence encodes CATSREGLALDTQYF.

J is TRBJ1-1 and V is TRBV15; TRBD1 is a possible D gene (6 bases). Between the trimmed V and J ends, which lost 5 bases and 2 bases, there was a span of 12 bases. The CDR3 consists of 14 residues. Germline-derived CDR1 and CDR2 are LNHNV and YYDKDF (reference sequence). The CDR3 DNA reads as TGTGCCACCAGCCGTCGGACAGCTAACACTGAAGCTTTCTTT. Encoded protein: CATSRRTANTEAFF.

This clonotype was observed many times. The gene calls are TRBV7-8 and TRBJ2-3; D possibly corresponds to TRBD1 (6 bases). Trimming pared 5 bases from V and 12 bases from J, leaving 21 bases between. The CDR3 loop spans 14 amino acids. Germline V gene sequence: CDR1 SGHVS, CDR2 FQNEAQ. CDR3 sequence (DNA): TGTGCCAGCAGCCCGGTGACAGAGGGGGTTACCCAGTATTTT. Translated, it gives CASSPVTEGVTQYF.

This clonotype appeared many times. The chain recombines TRBV4-1 with TRBJ2-7, with 9 bases lining up with TRBD1. The CDR3 extends over 16 amino acids. The germline V gene has CDR1 MGHRA and CDR2 YSYEKL. J was trimmed by 1 base and V by 0 bases; bases with no gene match: 4. CDR3 in DNA: TGCGCCAGCAGCCAAGAATCGGACAGGGGTTCCTACGAGCAGTACTTC. The encoded protein is CASSQESDRGSYEQYF.

This clonotype was counted only a few times. This CDR3 reads CASSPWTRAGRNEQFF. In nucleotides, the CDR3 is TGTGCCAGCAGTCCCTGGACTAGGGCGGGGAGAAATGAGCAGTTCTTC. The V gene is TRBV6-2 or TRBV6-3, the J gene TRBJ2-1, with 7 bases identical to TRBD2. The CDR3 contains 16 residues. Germline lookup yields CDR1 MNHEY and CDR2 SVGEGT. Unmatched junction bases numbered 14, after V lost 5 bases and J lost 7 bases.

The table lists this clonotype with many counts. This sequence joins TRBV4-1 and TRBJ2-7, with 8 positions matching TRBD1. Germline V lookup: CDR1 MGHRA, CDR2 YSYEKL. The CDR3 consists of 15 residues. V trimming: 0 bases; J trimming: 5 bases; junction bases outside the gene matches: 6. The CDR3 region has the DNA TGCGCCAGCAGCCAAGAATTCAGGGGGCTCGACGAGCAGTACTTC. Protein product: CASSQEFRGLDEQYF.

This clonotype came up many times. The CDR3 protein is CSAPGTGRKTQYF. The CDR3 bases are TGCAGTGCCCCGGGGACAGGGAGAAAGACCCAGTACTTC. The chain carries TRBV20-1 and TRBJ2-5; 9 nucleotides agree with TRBD1. Germline V gene data show CDR1 as DFQATT and CDR2 as SNEGSKA (reference sequence). Germline trimming cut 6 bases from V and 6 bases from J; bases unmatched to any gene: 8. This CDR3 region has 13 residues.

The table lists this clonotype with many counts. The junction departs from germline at one end; a sequencing error may be responsible. The chain combines TRBV2 with TRBJ1-1; 11 positions agree with TRBD1. Germline CDR1 reads SNHLY; CDR2 reads FYNNEI. The CDR3 spans 15 residues. DNA of the CDR3: TGTGCCAACAGTCAAAGTACCGGGACAGGGGGGAAAGCTTTCTTT. Translated, it gives CANSQSTGTGGKAFF.

This clonotype was observed many times. The junction differs from germline at one of its ends, possibly a read error. The gene calls are TRBV29-1 and TRBJ2-1; no firm D call. This CDR3 has 10 residues. Germline CDR1 SQVTM, CDR2 ANQGSEA. For the CDR3, the DNA is TGCAGCGTTGAAGATAATAGTCCGGTCTTC. This gives the protein CSVEDNSPVF.

This clonotype was seen at least ten times. This sequence joins TRBV15 and TRBJ1-2, with D tentatively TRBD1 (5 bases). Trimming took 0 bases from V and 8 from J, leaving 22 bases between them. In germline, CDR1 is LNHNV, CDR2 YYDKDF (reference sequence). The CDR3 extends over 17 amino acids. The CDR3 protein is CATSRDKVGQGARGYTF. Here the CDR3 DNA reads TGTGCCACCAGCAGAGATAAGGTTGGGCAGGGAGCGAGAGGCTACACCTTC. Looking up the rest from reference TRBV15 and TRBJ1-2 gives the full variable domain: DAMVIQNPRYQVTQFGKPVTLSCSQTLNHNVMYWYQQKSSQAPKLLFHYYDKDFNNEADTPDNFQSRRPNTSFCFLDIRSPGLGDTAMYLCATSRDKVGQGARGYTFGSGTRLTVV.

This clonotype was recorded at least ten times. The chain has TRBV10-3 and TRBJ2-3; TRBD1 agrees at 7 bases. V trimming: 8 bases; J trimming: 2 bases; junction bases outside the gene matches: 10. CDR1 ENHRY and CDR2 SYGVKD come from the germline V gene. The CDR3 is made up of 15 amino acids. CDR3 loop: CAIGPTGQNTDTQYF. CDR3 nucleotide sequence: TGTGCCATCGGACCGACGGGACAGAACACAGATACGCAGTATTTT.

At least ten counts were recorded for this clonotype. This chain joins TRBV27 and TRBJ2-1; D is unresolved. This CDR3 is built from 12 residues. Trimming took 6 bases from V and 9 from J, leaving 12 bases between them. In germline, CDR1 is MNHEY, CDR2 SMNVEV (reference sequence). The CDR3 spells CASSPNGFEQFF. CDR3 bases: TGTGCCAGCAGCCCGAATGGGTTTGAGCAGTTCTTC.

The V call is TRBV19, the J call TRBJ1-5; 9 bases fit TRBD1. The V segment lost 6 bases and the J segment 7 bases; nucleotides outside the gene matches: 10. This CDR3 spans 15 amino acids. CDR1 and CDR2 from the germline V gene are LNHDA and SQIVND (reference sequence). The DNA for the CDR3 is TGTGCCAGTAGGTTGGGAGCGGGACAGGGACAGCCCCAGCATTTT. The encoded protein is CASRLGAGQGQPQHF.